One sample yielded the 27 T cell receptor beta chains listed below, sequenced in a study of tumor-infiltrating lymphocytes in localized non-small cell lung cancer listed by TCRdb under 2021. Library method: the immunoSEQ multiplex PCR assay. The clones in this table, taken by TCRdb from immuneACCESS, are in-frame only. Not every clone is retained; where verified, under half of the shortfall comes from an unresolved V gene, and the cause of the rest is unknown. The sample profile shows 9,500 to 13,000 clones; about 76% of them were found once. The leading ten clones occupy 19% of the sample. The sequenced sample was uninvolved lung tissue not adjacent to the tumor. These receptor sequences come from a human donor with non-small cell lung cancer.

The chain couples TRBV28 to TRBJ1-5; D gene uncertain. Germline assignment: CDR1 MDHEN and CDR2 SYDVKM. CDR3 length equals 15 residues. V dropped 8 bases and J dropped 2 bases, with 16 bases sitting between them. This chain's CDR3 is CASSNGQRGNQPQHF. The CDR3 region has the DNA TGTGCCAGCTCAAACGGGCAAAGGGGCAATCAGCCCCAGCATTTT.

The rearrangement joins TRBV6-1 to TRBJ2-1, with 8 positions matching TRBD1. The J segment lost 8 bases and the V segment lost 0 bases, leaving 12 bases of the junction unmatched. The CDR3 covers 17 residues. In germline, CDR1 is MNHNS, CDR2 SASEGT. The chain's CDR3 is CASSEAPDRELHDEQFF. DNA of the CDR3: TGTGCCAGCAGTGAAGCGCCGGACAGGGAATTACACGATGAGCAGTTCTTC.

This clone occurred once. The CDR3 reads CASSLGGGNGYTF. The CDR3 DNA reads TGTGCCAGCAGCTTAGGGGGGGGGAATGGCTACACCTTC. The V and J genes are TRBV7-2 and TRBJ1-2, with D possibly being TRBD1 (5 bases). Germline CDR1 reads SGHTA; CDR2 reads FQGNSA. The CDR3 is 13 amino acids. Trimming stripped 1 base from V and 6 bases from J, with 9 bases between. The full variable domain, in which reference TRBV7-2 and TRBJ1-2 provide the parts outside the CDR3, is GAGVSQSPSNKVTEKGKDVELRCDPISGHTALYWYRQSLGQGLEFLIYFQGNSAPDKSGLPSDRFSAERTGGSVSTLTIQRTQQEDSAVYLCASSLGGGNGYTFGSGTRLTVV.

The rearrangement uses TRBV27 and TRBJ2-3, with unresolved D. Germline CDR1 and CDR2: MNHEY and SMNVEV (reference sequence). V dropped 0 bases and J dropped 3 bases, with 19 bases sitting between them. There are 18 residues in the CDR3. Here the CDR3 reads CASSLSDTSFGVTDTQYF. The CDR3 region has the DNA TGTGCCAGCAGTTTATCCGACACCTCCTTTGGGGTAACAGATACGCAGTATTTT.

The chain joins TRBV6-1 to TRBJ1-1; TRBD1 matches at 8 bases. Germline CDR1 and CDR2: MNHNS and SASEGT. The CDR3 spans 15 residues. V shed 4 bases, J shed 1 base, and the junction held 5 bases outside the gene matches. CDR3 residues: CASSAQGAPNTEAFF. CDR3 DNA sequence: TGTGCCAGCAGTGCGCAGGGGGCTCCGAACACTGAAGCTTTCTTT.

The chain recombines TRBV4-3 with TRBJ2-2, with D possibly being TRBD1 (5 bases). V lost 6 bases to trimming and J lost 7 bases, with 15 bases between them. The CDR3 has 14 residues. Germline V gene sequence: CDR1 LGHNA, CDR2 YSLEER. CDR3 nucleotide sequence: TGCGCCAGCAGTCGAAAGGGGATTGGCGGGGAGCTGTTTTTT. It codes for CASSRKGIGGELFF.

The J gene is TRBJ2-5, the V gene TRBV10-2; TRBD2 is a possible D gene (6 bases). The CDR3 has 17 residues. V lost 5 bases, J lost 6 bases, and 25 bases lay in between. From germline, CDR1 is WSHSY and CDR2 SAAADI. The CDR3 is CASSSRALSSGGKTQYF. The CDR3 DNA follows: TGCGCCAGCAGTTCCAGAGCCTTGAGCAGCGGCGGGAAGACCCAGTACTTC.

The chain couples TRBV6-6 to TRBJ2-1, with 9 bases identical to TRBD1. V was pared by 2 bases and J by 7 bases, with 9 bases of the junction left unmatched. Germline loops: CDR1 MNHNY, CDR2 SVGAGI (reference sequence). The CDR3 length is 16 residues. The CDR3 is CASSYDTGGEGNEQFF. CDR3 DNA sequence: TGTGCCAGCAGTTACGACACAGGGGGCGAGGGGAATGAGCAGTTCTTC.

The rearrangement links TRBV7-2 to TRBJ1-5, with 9 bases fitting TRBD1. The CDR3 spans 14 residues. V shed 4 bases and J 6 bases; nucleotides not matched to a gene: 4. In germline, CDR1 is SGHTA, CDR2 FQGNSA. CDR3 DNA: TGTGCCAGCAGCTCACAGGGGGCCGGTCAGCCCCAGCATTTT. As protein: CASSSQGAGQPQHF.

The count of this clone is one. This rearrangement joins TRBV25-1 to TRBJ2-4; TRBD1 is a possible D gene (6 bases). V was clipped by 6 bases and J by 4 bases, with 19 bases between them. CDR3 length: 16 residues. Germline V gene sequence: CDR1 MGHDK, CDR2 SYGVNS. The CDR3 DNA sequence: TGTGCCAGCAGCTCCACAGGGACGTGGGAGAAAAACATTCAGTACTTC. Translation: CASSSTGTWEKNIQYF.

The chain recombines TRBV5-5 with TRBJ2-3, with D unclear. Trimming shortened V by 0 bases and J by 0 bases, and 8 bases separated the two germline ends. CDR3 size: 15 residues. The germline V gene has CDR1 SGHKS and CDR2 YYEKEE (reference sequence). The CDR3, as DNA: TGTGCCAGCAGCTTGGTACCCTCTAGCACAGATACGCAGTATTTT. Protein product: CASSLVPSSTDTQYF.

The chain combines TRBV27 with TRBJ2-7, with TRBD2 as a possible D gene (7 bases). The CDR3 covers 14 residues. V was clipped by 6 bases and J by 2 bases, with 14 bases between them. Germline loops: CDR1 MNHEY, CDR2 SMNVEV (reference sequence). CDR3 amino acids: CASRTGGATYEQYF. The CDR3 DNA is TGTGCCAGCAGGACGGGGGGCGCGACCTACGAGCAGTACTTC.

The chain recombines TRBV9 with TRBJ1-2; D gene unclear. CDR3 length: 12 amino acids. The V end was cut by 5 bases, the J end by 8 bases, with 13 bases between. Germline V gives CDR1 SGDLS, CDR2 YYNGEE. In DNA form, the CDR3 reads TGTGCCAGCAGGCCCTCTTCGGGGGGCTACACCTTC. Translated, it gives CASRPSSGGYTF.

The chain uses TRBV7-2 and TRBJ2-7; 9 bases are a match to TRBD2. This CDR3 has 16 amino acids. The germline CDR1 and CDR2 sequences are SGHTA and FQGNSA. With V trimmed by 3 bases and J by 5 bases, 11 bases remained unmatched. The CDR3 nucleotides are TGTGCCAGCAGCTTTTTCAGGACTAGCGTTTCTGACGAGCAGTACTTC. This gives the protein CASSFFRTSVSDEQYF.

The chain employs TRBV30 and TRBJ1-1, with D possibly being TRBD1 (5 bases). Germline V gene data show CDR1 as GTSNPN and CDR2 as SVGIG (reference sequence). The CDR3 is 15 amino acids. V gave up 3 bases and J gave up 2 bases, with 16 bases separating them. For the CDR3, the DNA is TGTGCCTGGAGCCCTCCGGGACTCAGAAACACTGAAGCTTTCTTT. Translation: CAWSPPGLRNTEAFF.

This clone was seen a single time. The CDR3 reads CASGFSDTQYF. The CDR3 coding sequence is TGTGCTAGTGGTTTCTCCGATACGCAGTATTTT. V usage is TRBV12-5 and J usage is TRBJ2-3; D gene unclear. This CDR3 contains 11 residues. V shed 3 bases and J shed 6 bases, with 4 bases lying between them. Germline-derived CDR1 and CDR2 are LGHNT and FRNRAP.

This clone is termed medium-sized (0.01 to 0.1%). This chain links TRBV7-2 with TRBJ2-7; the D gene is possibly TRBD1 (7 bases). This CDR3 has 17 amino acids. Germline V gives CDR1 SGHTA, CDR2 FQGNSA. Trimming cost V 2 bases and J 5 bases, with 22 bases left between them. The CDR3 sequence is CASSLFFGASRGDEQYF. The CDR3 nucleotides read TGTGCCAGCAGCTTATTTTTCGGGGCTAGCAGGGGGGACGAGCAGTACTTC.

This chain joins TRBV4-2 and TRBJ2-2, with 7 bases fitting TRBD2. Germline trimming cut 0 bases from V and 3 bases from J; bases unmatched to any gene: 4. Germline CDR1 is LGHNA and CDR2 is YNFKEQ. This CDR3 has 16 amino acids. This chain's CDR3 is CASSQDPSGYTGELFF. The CDR3 DNA sequence: TGTGCCAGCAGCCAAGACCCTAGCGGATACACCGGGGAGCTGTTTTTT.

This clone has just a few counts. The chain uses TRBV21-1 and TRBJ2-5; no DNA check was done on the table's D call, TRBD2. TRBV21-1 has pseudogene status. The CDR3 has 15 amino acids. CDR3 residues: CASSKVDGLAETQYF. The CDR3 bases are TGTGCCAGCAGCAAAGTAGATGGCCTAGCCGAGACCCAGTACTTC.

This clone was observed a few times. V is TRBV6-4 and J is TRBJ2-1; 12 positions agree with TRBD2. The CDR3 is 15 amino acids. Germline CDR1 and CDR2: MRHNA and SNTAGT. The junction had 1 base not matched to a gene; V was cut back by 2 bases and J by 5 bases. CDR3: CASSDLAGGDNEQFF. CDR3 bases: TGTGCCAGCAGTGACCTAGCGGGAGGGGACAATGAGCAGTTCTTC.

This sequence joins TRBV6-5 and TRBJ1-2; no clear D gene. Germline V gene data show CDR1 as MNHEY and CDR2 as SVGAGI. CDR3 length equals 13 residues. V lost 0 bases and J lost 4, with 6 bases in between. The CDR3 coding sequence is TGTGCCAGCAGTTACTCGAATCTCTATGGCTACACCTTC. This encodes CASSYSNLYGYTF.

The genes are TRBV6-5 and TRBJ1-5; D is ambiguous. The CDR3 totals 14 residues. From germline, CDR1 is MNHEY and CDR2 SVGAGI. V was shortened by 6 bases and J by 0 bases, with 9 bases between the two germline ends. The CDR3 is CASRDGNSNQPQHF. The CDR3 nucleotides read TGTGCCAGCAGAGACGGGAATAGCAATCAGCCCCAGCATTTT.

The rearrangement joins TRBV6-5 to TRBJ1-2; 9 bases match TRBD1. V gave up 6 bases and J gave up 2 bases; unmatched junction bases: 7. The germline V gene encodes CDR1 MNHEY and CDR2 SVGAGI. The CDR3 spans 15 residues. Here the CDR3 reads CASRRPGQGNYGYTF. As DNA, the CDR3 is TGTGCCAGCAGGAGACCGGGACAGGGAAACTATGGCTACACCTTC.

The chain uses TRBV30 and TRBJ1-2; tentatively, D is TRBD1 (5 bases). CDR1 and CDR2 from the germline V gene are GTSNPN and SVGIG (reference sequence). The CDR3 runs 12 residues. V lost 1 base and J lost 6, with 9 bases in between. CDR3 sequence: CAWSGWGDGYTF. CDR3 nucleotide sequence: TGTGCCTGGAGTGGCTGGGGGGATGGCTACACCTTC.

The chain has TRBV7-2 and TRBJ1-5; 7 nucleotides line up with TRBD1. The CDR3 sequence is 14 residues long. Germline V CDR1 and CDR2: SGHTA, FQGNSA. V was pared by 4 bases and J by 7 bases, with 7 bases of the junction left unmatched. The CDR3 DNA is TGTGCCAGCAGCTCATGGACAGGCGGCCAGCCCCAGCATTTT. Translated: CASSSWTGGQPQHF.

This clone has just one count. As DNA, the CDR3 is TGCAGCGTTGAAGGGCCGGGGGCTGGAACTGAAGCTTTCTTT. This translates into CSVEGPGAGTEAFF. V usage is TRBV29-1 and J usage is TRBJ1-1; tentatively, D is TRBD1 (6 bases). V was cut by 1 base and J by 5 bases, with 14 bases left in between. The germline gives CDR1 SQVTM, CDR2 ANQGSEA. The CDR3 spans 14 residues.

This CDR3 reads CATGTVYQETQYF. The CDR3 coding sequence is TGTGCCACAGGGACAGTGTACCAAGAGACCCAGTACTTC. V and J are TRBV19 and TRBJ2-5; 7 nucleotides match TRBD1. This CDR3 region has 13 residues. Germline V gene sequence: CDR1 LNHDA, CDR2 SQIVND (reference sequence). With 10 bases clipped from V and 0 bases from J, the junction kept 5 bases outside the gene matches.